A single sample gave rise to the 18 T cell receptor beta chains below, sequenced in a study of blood T cell repertoires in COVID-19. Profiling relied on immunoSEQ multiplex PCR, and the TCRdb table lists in-frame clones only, not all of them. This table holds under 350,000 clones, approximately 90% found once. The sample consisted of PBMCs or T cells enriched from blood (not recorded which). These receptors all stem from a man in his thirties or forties who had recovered from COVID-19.

The gene calls are TRBV11-3 and TRBJ2-3, with 8 bases lining up with TRBD1. V was clipped by 5 bases and J by 8 bases; unmatched bases: 21. This CDR3 comprises 18 residues. Germline V gene lookup returns CDR1 SGHNT and CDR2 YENEEA. The CDR3 coding sequence is TGTGCCAGCAGCCGGAATCAAGGAAGGACAGGGACGCGCCTTACGCAGTATTTT. Translated, it gives CASSRNQGRTGTRLTQYF.

The CDR3 nucleotides read TGTGCCAGCAGTGTATTTGATGACAGGGTTGGGAATTCACCCCTCCACTTT. Translation gives CASSVFDDRVGNSPLHF. This chain links TRBV28 with TRBJ1-6, with TRBD1 matching 7 bases. Germline assignment: CDR1 MDHEN and CDR2 SYDVKM. V gave up 5 bases and J gave up 7 bases; unmatched junction bases: 14. The CDR3 consists of 17 residues.

The CDR3 region has the DNA TGCGCCAGCACCTCCGGGACAGGGGACAATCAGCCCCAGCATTTT. Amino acids: CASTSGTGDNQPQHF. This chain uses TRBV5-1 with TRBJ1-5, with TRBD1 matching over 10 bases. The CDR3 length is 15 residues. V gave up 6 bases and J gave up 3 bases; unmatched junction bases: 6. Per the germline V gene, CDR1 is SGHRS and CDR2 is YFSETQ.

This clone was picked up one time. CDR3 bases: TGTGCCAGCAGCTCAGGATCTGATACGCAGTATTTT. As protein: CASSSGSDTQYF. This chain links TRBV11-3 with TRBJ2-3; D is undetermined. CDR1 is SGHNT and CDR2 is YENEEA in the germline V gene. CDR3 length: 12 amino acids. Trimming stripped 4 bases from V and 6 bases from J, with 8 bases between.

The V and J genes are TRBV25-1 and TRBJ2-2, with 7 bases lining up with TRBD1. CDR1 and CDR2 (germline): MGHDK, SYGVNS. CDR3 length: 14 amino acids. V was clipped by 2 bases and J by 4 bases; unmatched bases: 1. CDR3 bases: TGTGCCAGCAGTGAAGACAGGGCCACCGGGGAGCTGTTTTTT. Its translation: CASSEDRATGELFF.

The rearrangement joins TRBV19 to TRBJ1-1, with D possibly TRBD1 on 5 matching bases. Trimming pared 6 bases from V and 1 base from J, leaving 18 bases between. In germline, CDR1 is LNHDA, CDR2 SQIVND (reference sequence). This CDR3 spans 16 amino acids. The CDR3 loop reads CASSPPLWQGNTEAFF. For the CDR3, the DNA is TGTGCCAGTAGCCCCCCGCTCTGGCAGGGGAACACTGAAGCTTTCTTT.

The chain combines TRBV29-1 with TRBJ2-5; 9 bases fit TRBD1. V trimming: 7 bases; J trimming: 2 bases; junction bases outside the gene matches: 14. Germline V lookup: CDR1 SQVTM, CDR2 ANQGSEA. The CDR3 runs 16 residues. The CDR3 here is CSGRRDRADSQETQYF. The CDR3 DNA sequence: TGCAGCGGACGCCGGGACAGGGCTGACTCTCAAGAGACCCAGTACTTC.

This clone turned up a few times. The CDR3 nucleotides are TGTGCAAGTCGCTTAGAACCCAGGACTAGAGTTCGGTGTGAGCAGTTCTTC. This translates into CASRLEPRTRVRCEQFF. The chain is built from TRBV12-2 and TRBJ2-1; the table's D call of TRBD2 was not tested on the DNA. TRBV12-2 is a pseudogene locus. The CDR3 runs to 17 residues.

CDR3 residues: CASSLGQGAIGELFF. The CDR3 region has the DNA TGTGCCAGCAGCTTAGGACAGGGGGCAATCGGGGAGCTGTTTTTT. The J gene is TRBJ2-2, the V gene TRBV5-6; 11 bases are shared with TRBD1. The CDR3 contains 15 residues. Germline CDR1 reads SGHDT; CDR2 reads YYEEEE. Trimming at V came to 2 bases and at J to 7 bases, leaving 4 bases not matched to a gene.

V gene TRBV4-2 combines with J gene TRBJ2-7, with D maybe TRBD2 (5 bases). V shed 5 bases and J shed 1 base, with 15 bases lying between them. Germline CDR1 LGHNA, CDR2 YNFKEQ. The CDR3 spans 15 residues. CDR3 residues: CASSVSSGYSYEQYF. In nucleotides, the CDR3 is TGTGCCAGCAGCGTCAGTTCGGGATATTCCTACGAGCAGTACTTC.

V is TRBV18 and J is TRBJ1-5; 12 nucleotides match TRBD1. With 3 bases clipped from V and 5 bases from J, the junction kept 2 bases outside the gene matches. CDR1 KGHSH and CDR2 LQKENI come from the germline V gene. This CDR3 comprises 15 residues. The CDR3 DNA is TGTGCCAGCTCACCCGGGACAGGGGGCCATCAGCCCCAGCATTTT. This codes for CASSPGTGGHQPQHF.

V gene TRBV19 combines with J gene TRBJ2-1; TRBD2 aligns across 9 bases. V shed 1 base and J 6 bases; nucleotides not matched to a gene: 7. Germline V gene sequence: CDR1 LNHDA, CDR2 SQIVND (reference sequence). CDR3 length: 16 amino acids. The CDR3 sequence is CASSIAGGRAGNEQFF. In DNA, the CDR3 is TGTGCCAGTAGTATAGCAGGCGGGAGGGCCGGCAATGAGCAGTTCTTC.

The chain combines TRBV2 with TRBJ2-7; TRBD1 matches at 7 bases. The CDR3 covers 14 residues. CDR1 is SNHLY and CDR2 is FYNNEI in the germline V gene. V shed 4 bases and J 1 base; nucleotides not matched to a gene: 4. The CDR3 coding sequence is TGTGCCAGCAGTGGGCAGGGGGTTTCCTACGAGCAGTACTTC. Translated, it gives CASSGQGVSYEQYF.

This clone was detected once. The V and J genes are TRBV6-5 and TRBJ2-1; 9 bases map to TRBD1. The J segment lost 8 bases and the V segment lost 5 bases, leaving 7 bases of the junction unmatched. Germline V gene sequence: CDR1 MNHEY, CDR2 SVGAGI. This CDR3 has 14 residues. CDR3: CASSRDRDYDEQFF. CDR3 coding DNA: TGTGCCAGCAGTCGGGACAGGGATTACGATGAGCAGTTCTTC.

The gene calls are TRBV5-1 and TRBJ2-1, with 7 positions matching TRBD1. Germline V CDR1 and CDR2: SGHRS, YFSETQ. CDR3 length equals 14 residues. Trimming took 0 bases from V and 8 from J; bases not matched to a gene: 5. The CDR3 sequence is CASSLGQGLDEQFF. The CDR3 nucleotides read TGCGCCAGCAGCTTGGGACAGGGTCTGGATGAGCAGTTCTTC. The variable domain in full, with the rest retrieved from reference TRBV5-1 and TRBJ2-1, is KAGVTQTPRYLIKTRGQQVTLSCSPISGHRSVSWYQQTPGQGLQFLFEYFSETQRNKGNFPGRFSGRQFSNSRSEMNVSTLELGDSALYLCASSLGQGLDEQFFGPGTRLTVL.

As DNA, the CDR3 is TGCGCCAGCAGCCCCACCAGGGGGAACACTGAAGCTTTCTTT. It is translated as CASSPTRGNTEAFF. The chain combines TRBV10-1 with TRBJ1-1; D perhaps matches TRBD1 (6 bases). V was shortened by 6 bases and J by 1 base, with 12 bases between the two germline ends. CDR3 length: 14 residues. CDR1 is WNHNN and CDR2 is SYGVQD in the germline V gene (reference sequence).

The chain joins TRBV7-8 to TRBJ2-7, with a tentative D call TRBD1 (6 bases). Trimming took 0 bases from V and 4 from J, leaving 10 bases between them. The length of the CDR3 is 14 residues. CDR1 and CDR2 from the germline V gene are SGHVS and FQNEAQ. CDR3 bases: TGTGCCAGCAGCTTAGCGGGACATTTGTACGAGCAGTACTTC. Amino acid sequence: CASSLAGHLYEQYF. The full variable domain, rest sourced from reference TRBV7-8 and TRBJ2-7, is GAGVSQSPRYKVAKRGQDVALRCDPISGHVSLFWYQQALGQGPEFLTYFQNEAQLDKSGLPSDRFFAERPEGSVSTLKIQRTQQEDSAVYLCASSLAGHLYEQYFGPGTRLTVT.

This chain links TRBV19 with TRBJ1-2; D is unresolved. The CDR3 is made up of 15 amino acids. Trimming pared 7 bases from V and 1 base from J, leaving 16 bases between. Germline V gene data show CDR1 as LNHDA and CDR2 as SQIVND (reference sequence). Here the CDR3 DNA reads TGTGCCAGTAACCCGACTGCGAGCTATAACTATGGCTACACCTTC. This sequence encodes CASNPTASYNYGYTF.